A selection of T cell receptor beta chains follows, all from one sample in a study of T cell clones after liver transplantation. Sequenced by immunoSEQ multiplex PCR; TCRdb stores in-frame clones only, minus some. The table lists tens of thousands of clones, about nine tenths of them singletons. This sample comprised CD4+ T cells from blood, obtained before liver transplant. The receptors were sampled from a human donor who received a liver transplant. CDR3s include the opening cysteine and the closing phenylalanine or tryptophan. The D gene is left open where the match is weak. Clone sizes are given selectively: once, few, many, or a class where the clone is expanded.

cdr3_nt | cdr3_aa | j_call | v_call | clone_size | cdr3_length | d_call
TGCGCCAGCAGCTCCGGGGCCGGAGAGACCCAGTACTTC | CASSSGAGETQYF | TRBJ2-5 | TRBV5-1 | - | 13 | -
TGTGCCAGTCGAAGGGGGACAGGGGCTGGCAATCAGCCCCAGCATTTT | CASRRGTGAGNQPQHF | TRBJ1-5 | TRBV19 | - | 16 | TRBD1
TGTGCCAGCAGGACCAACCGCGGCCCCCCCCGGCAGTACTTC | CASRTNRGPPRQYF | TRBJ2-7 | TRBV11-2 | - | 14 | -
TGTGCCAGCAGTTCGTATTTGGACAGGGCTAACTATGGCTACACCTTC | CASSSYLDRANYGYTF | TRBJ1-2 | TRBV27 | - | 16 | TRBD1
TGTGCCAGCAGCAAGGGGGACGGAGACACAGATACGCAGTATTTT | CASSKGDGDTDTQYF | TRBJ2-3 | TRBV21-1 | once | 15 | -
TGTGCCAGCAGCTTAGGGTCAGCTCTAGCCAAAAACATTCAGTACTTC | CASSLGSALAKNIQYF | TRBJ2-4 | TRBV11-2 | once | 16 | -
TGTGCCAGCAGTTACGTTGACCACGGGGGCACTGAAGCTTTCTTT | CASSYVDHGGTEAFF | TRBJ1-1 | TRBV6-6 | - | 15 | -
TGTGCCAGCAGCCTTGGGCTACTAGCGGTAATGGGCAATGAGCAGTTCTTC | CASSLGLLAVMGNEQFF | TRBJ2-1 | TRBV7-9 | - | 17 | TRBD2
TGTGCCAGCAGTTACGCGGGACAGATGAACACTGAAGCTTTCTTT | CASSYAGQMNTEAFF | TRBJ1-1 | TRBV6-5 | - | 15 | TRBD1
TGCGCCAGCAGCATAGGGGTGACAGAAGCTAACTATGGCTACACCTTC | CASSIGVTEANYGYTF | TRBJ1-2 | TRBV5-1 | - | 16 | -
TGTGCCAGCTCACCACGGGAGGGGGCAACAGATACGCAGTATTTT | CASSPREGATDTQYF | TRBJ2-3 | TRBV18 | - | 15 | -
TGCGCCAGCAGCCAATCAGCGCCGGCAGGGTCTGGAAACACCATATATTTT | CASSQSAPAGSGNTIYF | TRBJ1-3 | TRBV4-3 | - | 17 | -
TGTGCCAGTAGTCCCGTTAGGGCAGATACGCAGTATTTT | CASSPVRADTQYF | TRBJ2-3 | TRBV19 | - | 13 | -
TGTGCCAGCAGAAACAGGGAGGATGAGCAGTTCTTC | CASRNREDEQFF | TRBJ2-1 | TRBV27 | - | 12 | -
TGTGCCAGCTCCCCAGGGTTTAGCTCCTACGAGCAGTACTTC | CASSPGFSSYEQYF | TRBJ2-7 | TRBV18 | - | 14 | -
TGTGCCAGCAGTGGACAGGGTCGGACTGAAGCTTTCTTT | CASSGQGRTEAFF | TRBJ1-1 | TRBV2 | - | 13 | TRBD1
TGTGCCAGCAGCCAAACGGGACTAGCGGGCAACGATGAGCAGTTCTTC | CASSQTGLAGNDEQFF | TRBJ2-1 | TRBV7-9 | - | 16 | TRBD2
TGCAGCGTCTGGGGTGGGACTGAAGCTTTCTTT | CSVWGGTEAFF | TRBJ1-1 | TRBV29-1 | - | 11 | -
TGCGCCAGCAGCCGGACAGGGGTGGCTCCCGAGCAGTACTTC | CASSRTGVAPEQYF | TRBJ2-7 | TRBV5-1 | - | 14 | TRBD1
TGCGCCAGCAGCTACTCCCCTTCTACGGCCTACGAGCAGTACTTC | CASSYSPSTAYEQYF | TRBJ2-7 | TRBV5-1 | - | 15 | -
TGTGCCAGTAGTATTACAGGGAGCAATCAGCCCCAGCATTTT | CASSITGSNQPQHF | TRBJ1-5 | TRBV19 | - | 14 | -
TGTGCCAGTTCAAGGCCGGGAGACGCCGATACGCAGTATTTT | CASSRPGDADTQYF | TRBJ2-3 | TRBV2 | - | 14 | -
TGTGCCAGCAGTGAATTCGGGGGTAGTAACGAGCAGTACTTC | CASSEFGGSNEQYF | TRBJ2-7 | TRBV25-1 | - | 14 | -
TGTGCCAGCAGAACAGACGGGAATGAGCAGTTCTTC | CASRTDGNEQFF | TRBJ2-1 | TRBV2 | - | 12 | -
TGTGCCAGCAGCGACAGACTAGCGGGGGGAGATACGCAGTATTTT | CASSDRLAGGDTQYF | TRBJ2-3 | TRBV7-2 | - | 15 | TRBD2
TGCAGCGGAGGTCGATACAATGAGCAGTTCTTC | CSGGRYNEQFF | TRBJ2-1 | TRBV29-1 | - | 11 | -
TGTGCCACCAGCGGAGGGGGGGTTGGCACAGATACGCAGTATTTT | CATSGGGVGTDTQYF | TRBJ2-3 | TRBV15 | - | 15 | -
TGTGCCAGCAGCATTAGCGGGAGGGCCGACTACGAGCAGTACTTC | CASSISGRADYEQYF | TRBJ2-7 | TRBV5-6 | - | 15 | TRBD2
TGTGCCAGCAGTGCAACCCGTACCGGGGAGCTGTTTTTT | CASSATRTGELFF | TRBJ2-2 | TRBV6-4 | - | 13 | -
TGTGCCAGCAGCCCATTACCGGGACTAGCGGGAGAAGAGACCCAGTACTTC | CASSPLPGLAGEETQYF | TRBJ2-5 | TRBV11-2 | - | 17 | TRBD2
TGTGCCAGCAGCTTGGGGGTAACTAATGAAAAACTGTTTTTT | CASSLGVTNEKLFF | TRBJ1-4 | TRBV7-8 | - | 14 | -
TGTGCCAGCAGCTTAGGTCCAGCGGAGACCCAGTACTTC | CASSLGPAETQYF | TRBJ2-5 | TRBV7-3 | - | 13 | -
TGTGCCAGCAGCTTAAACCGACAGGGTGAGACCCAGTACTTC | CASSLNRQGETQYF | TRBJ2-5 | TRBV7-6 | few | 14 | TRBD1
TGTGCCAGCAGCCCTCGAAGGACTAGCGGTCAAGAGACCCAGTACTTC | CASSPRRTSGQETQYF | TRBJ2-5 | TRBV7-3 | - | 16 | TRBD2
TGTGCCAGCAGCCCAAGGACAGAAGTTTCTGGGGCCAACGTCCTGACTTTC | CASSPRTEVSGANVLTF | TRBJ2-6 | TRBV9 | - | 17 | -
TGTGCCAGCAGCGGAGCGGATTTCCAAGAGACCCAGTACTTC | CASSGADFQETQYF | TRBJ2-5 | TRBV9 | - | 14 | -
TGTGCCAGCAGTGGGACTAGCGGGAGGGCCAGCTCCTACGAGCAGTACTTC | CASSGTSGRASSYEQYF | TRBJ2-7 | TRBV2 | - | 17 | TRBD2
TGTGCCAGTAAAGGACAGGGAATTTACACTGAAGCTTTCTTT | CASKGQGIYTEAFF | TRBJ1-1 | TRBV19 | - | 14 | TRBD1
TGTGCCAGTAGTATAGTCGGCCACGGGAACACTGAAGCTTTCTTT | CASSIVGHGNTEAFF | TRBJ1-1 | TRBV19 | - | 15 | -
TGTGCCAGTAGTATCCTCCAGGGGGGAAGCGCCAAAAACATTCAGTACTTC | CASSILQGGSAKNIQYF | TRBJ2-4 | TRBV19 | - | 17 | -
TGCAGCGCCTCCACGGAGGTGGGCTCTGGGGCCAACGTCCTGACTTTC | CSASTEVGSGANVLTF | TRBJ2-6 | TRBV29-1 | once | 16 | -
TGTGCCAGCAGCTTACCAACCTACGAGCAGTACTTC | CASSLPTYEQYF | TRBJ2-7 | TRBV7-2 | once | 12 | -
TGTGCCAGCAGCGTGACGACAGGGCAATTGGAGACCCAGTACTTC | CASSVTTGQLETQYF | TRBJ2-5 | TRBV9 | once | 15 | TRBD1
TGTGCCAGCAGCTTAGCAGGGGATCAGCCCCAGCATTTT | CASSLAGDQPQHF | TRBJ1-5 | TRBV11-1 | - | 13 | -
TGTGCCAGCAGCCAAGCGCAGGGTGCCTACGAGCAGTACTTC | CASSQAQGAYEQYF | TRBJ2-7 | TRBV4-2 | - | 14 | -
TGTGCCAGCAGCTTAGATGCGGGAGGGCCCTACAATGAGCAGTTCTTC | CASSLDAGGPYNEQFF | TRBJ2-1 | TRBV7-2 | - | 16 | TRBD2
TGTGCCAGCAGTTACGGGCGGGGCGGCGATCCCGGGGAGCTGTTTTTT | CASSYGRGGDPGELFF | TRBJ2-2 | TRBV6-6 | - | 16 | -
TGTGCCAGCTCACCATTTACTAATCAGCCCCAGCATTTT | CASSPFTNQPQHF | TRBJ1-5 | TRBV18 | - | 13 | -
TGTGCCAGCAGCGTAGACTCAACTGGAAACACCATATATTTT | CASSVDSTGNTIYF | TRBJ1-3 | TRBV9 | - | 14 | -
TGTGCCAGCAGCTCATTGGAGTCGTGGCGGGACTCCTACAATGAGCAGTTCTTC | CASSSLESWRDSYNEQFF | TRBJ2-1 | TRBV7-9 | - | 18 | -
TGTGCCAGCAGCCTTCTCGAGACTAGCCGTGAGACCCAGTACTTC | CASSLLETSRETQYF | TRBJ2-5 | TRBV5-6 | - | 15 | TRBD2
TGTGCCAGCAGTCCGACTCGAGTTTCCTACGAGCAGTACTTC | CASSPTRVSYEQYF | TRBJ2-7 | TRBV27 | - | 14 | -
TGTGCCAGCAGTGAAGGGGGACAGTACTATGGCTACACCTTC | CASSEGGQYYGYTF | TRBJ1-2 | TRBV6-1 | - | 14 | TRBD1
TGTGCCAGCAGCTTAGAAGGGGTAGCGGGAGGGGAGCAGTACTTC | CASSLEGVAGGEQYF | TRBJ2-7 | TRBV11-2 | - | 15 | TRBD2
TGTGCCAGCAGTTACTCCGGGGGACCAACTGAAGCTTTCTTT | CASSYSGGPTEAFF | TRBJ1-1 | TRBV6-5 | - | 14 | -
TGTGCCAGCATTCAAATGCGGACAGGGAACAATGAGCAGTTCTTC | CASIQMRTGNNEQFF | TRBJ2-1 | TRBV2 | - | 15 | TRBD1
TGCGCCAGCAGCGGTGCGGGAGACACCGGGGAGCTGTTTTTT | CASSGAGDTGELFF | TRBJ2-2 | TRBV5-1 | - | 14 | TRBD2